Below are 9 T cell receptor beta chains sequenced from a single sample in a study of Tregs in tolerant kidney transplant recipients. Sequencing used immunoSEQ multiplex PCR; TCRdb keeps in-frame clones, though not all of them. The repertoire consists of 60,000 to 65,000 clones, with 95% to 98% occurring once and the leading ten covering around 0.34%. The sample here was Tregs from blood, taken before the transplant. The receptor set was obtained from a human donor who received a combined kidney and bone marrow transplant.

The CDR3 is CASSVQGAFYEQYF. Here the CDR3 DNA reads TGTGCCAGCAGCGTCCAGGGGGCCTTCTACGAGCAGTACTTC. The V call is TRBV11-2, the J call TRBJ2-7; 8 bases are a match to TRBD1. Germline V gene lookup returns CDR1 SGHAT and CDR2 FQNNGV. The length of the CDR3 is 14 residues. V gave up 5 bases and J gave up 3 bases; unmatched junction bases: 6.

The V gene is TRBV19, the J gene TRBJ1-5, with 7 positions matching TRBD1. The CDR3 totals 15 residues. Germline values: CDR1 LNHDA, CDR2 SQIVND (reference sequence). V trimming: 5 bases; J trimming: 5 bases; junction bases outside the gene matches: 9. The DNA of the CDR3 is TGTGCCAGTAGTCCAGGAAGGGGGCCCTATCAGCCCCAGCATTTT. This translates into CASSPGRGPYQPQHF.

The V call is TRBV5-1, the J call TRBJ2-1, with 15 positions matching TRBD2. V shed 3 bases, J shed 1 base, and the junction held 2 bases outside the gene matches. Germline V lookup: CDR1 SGHRS, CDR2 YFSETQ. The CDR3 length is 17 residues. In DNA, the CDR3 is TGCGCCAGCAGCTGGACTAGCGGGGGGGCTTCCTACAATGAGCAGTTCTTC. This codes for CASSWTSGGASYNEQFF.

The genes are TRBV6-5 and TRBJ2-1; 8 nucleotides line up with TRBD2. The trim removed 1 base at V and 5 bases at J, leaving 4 bases unmatched. CDR1 and CDR2 from the germline V gene are MNHEY and SVGAGI. This CDR3 comprises 15 residues. The CDR3 region has the DNA TGTGCCAGCAGTTACTTAAGCGGGGGCCACAATGAGCAGTTCTTC. This sequence encodes CASSYLSGGHNEQFF.

The gene calls are TRBV5-6 and TRBJ2-5; 13 nucleotides match TRBD2. The V gene end was trimmed by 4 bases and the J gene end by 2 bases; junction bases not matched to a gene: 2. Germline lookup yields CDR1 SGHDT and CDR2 YYEEEE. The CDR3 is made up of 15 amino acids. The DNA of the CDR3 is TGTGCCAGCAGCATACTAGCGGGGGGGCAAGAGACCCAGTACTTC. Amino acid sequence: CASSILAGGQETQYF.

This chain uses TRBV6-5 with TRBJ1-2; D possibly corresponds to TRBD1 (6 bases). This CDR3 spans 12 amino acids. Germline V CDR1 and CDR2: MNHEY, SVGAGI. The ends were cut back, 8 bases at V and 8 bases at J, with 15 bases in the middle. CDR3 bases: TGTGCCAGCCTAGACGGGAGGGGGGGCTACACCTTC. This gives the protein CASLDGRGGYTF.

The gene calls are TRBV7-2 and TRBJ2-2, with a tentative D call TRBD2 (6 bases). The germline gives CDR1 SGHTA, CDR2 FQGNSA. The CDR3 runs 14 residues. V was clipped by 1 base and J by 5 bases, with 8 bases between them. In DNA, the CDR3 is TGTGCCAGCAGCTTAGGGAGGGTTACCGGGGAGCTGTTTTTT. Protein product: CASSLGRVTGELFF. The full variable domain, rest sourced from reference TRBV7-2 and TRBJ2-2, is GAGVSQSPSNKVTEKGKDVELRCDPISGHTALYWYRQSLGQGLEFLIYFQGNSAPDKSGLPSDRFSAERTGGSVSTLTIQRTQQEDSAVYLCASSLGRVTGELFFGEGSRLTVL.

This clone appeared a single time. This sequence joins TRBV6-1 and TRBJ1-1; TRBD1 matches at 8 bases. The germline V gene has CDR1 MNHNS and CDR2 SASEGT. With V trimmed by 4 bases and J by 1 base, 11 bases remained unmatched. The CDR3 loop spans 17 amino acids. The DNA of the CDR3 is TGTGCCAGCAGTGTGCCCTTGATGGGACAGGAGAACACTGAAGCTTTCTTT. Its protein is CASSVPLMGQENTEAFF.

This clone has only one observation. This chain uses TRBV28 with TRBJ1-1; 10 bases are a match to TRBD1. The germline gives CDR1 MDHEN, CDR2 SYDVKM. The J segment lost 8 bases and the V segment lost 6 bases, leaving 12 bases of the junction unmatched. The CDR3 length is 15 residues. The CDR3 loop reads CASSLTGTGEGEAFF. The DNA for the CDR3 is TGTGCCAGCAGCCTAACCGGGACAGGGGAGGGGGAAGCTTTCTTT. Supplemented by reference TRBV28 and TRBJ1-1, the full variable domain reads DVKVTQSSRYLVKRTGEKVFLECVQDMDHENMFWYRQDPGLGLRLIYFSYDVKMKEKGDIPEGYSVSREKKERFSLILESASTNQTSMYLCASSLTGTGEGEAFFGQGTRLTVV.